This TCR beta chain was captured by sequencing in a study of blood T cell repertoires in COVID-19. For the study at large: Some COVID-19 samples were acute and others convalescent; all came from the United States, Italy and Spain. The cDNA or gDNA used as material had been derived from T cells, B-cell-depleted T cells, or PBMCs.

Per the original methods: Amplification of reference gene primers was used by the study to estimate nucleated cell counts. This table comes from immunoSEQ multiplex PCR, and its TCRdb copy is limited to in-frame clones, with some not included. The V and J calls and the clone size are those of that table, but D and trimming were determined from the DNA. The table has about 67,000 clones, 87% seen once; the top ten hold approximately 5%. CDR1 is SGHTA and CDR2 is FQGNSA in the germline V gene. The CDR3 sequence is 14 residues long. V lost 4 bases and J lost 1, with 7 bases in between. The receptor comes from a man aged 50-60 years with active COVID-19. This rearrangement joins TRBV7-2 to TRBJ2-2; D ambiguous. Sequences were obtained from peripheral blood. This chain's CDR3 is CASSSLQNTGELFF. Written as DNA, the CDR3 is TGTGCCAGCAGCTCACTCCAGAACACCGGGGAGCTGTTTTTT.